This T cell receptor beta chain was retrieved from a study of beta chain features in type 1 diabetes (dated by TCRdb to 2017 to 2018). For context, the study as a whole: Mean age, gender distribution, total cell number and subset yield did not differ between patients and healthy donors. A total of approximately 110,000,000 sorted cells were examined across all samples, and a strong correlation was observed between cell number per subset and RNA yield. In the study, recently diagnosed type 1 diabetes patients and matched healthy donors were compared on the TCRB repertoires of their sorted circulating CD4+ T cell subsets. Whereas all 30 or so donors provided naive and central memory subsets, regulatory and stem cell-like memory subsets were isolated from just 8 patients and about 8 healthy donors. Broader findings and caveats from the paper: Naive, central memory and regulatory TCRB repertoires appeared more similar among patients than among healthy donors. Because cDNA was sequenced instead of genomic DNA, highly expressing activated cells could be over-represented, though the groups showed no difference in activation or CD3 levels. At VDJ recombination sites, type 1 diabetes patients had fewer insertions and more deleted nucleotides, which implies abnormalities in thymic rearrangement. PCR may preferentially amplify shorter templates, but because patient and control samples were amplified and corrected together, any resulting skew would affect both groups equally. A moderate but significant shortening of TCRB CDR3 length was observed in type 1 diabetes patients in all four CD4+ subsets. Because the HLA sub-analyses included only small numbers of individuals, any influence of HLA type on TCRB rearrangement was left unresolved.

Each donor gave one peripheral blood draw, averaging approximately 110 mL, which was collected into heparinised tubes. A BD FACSAria II was used to sort naive, central memory, regulatory and stem cell-like memory CD4+ T cells with a panel that included CD45RO, CCR7, CD25, CD127, CD95 and CD27. Every sorted population had a purity above 95%. Right away, PBMCs were isolated by Lymphoprep density gradient centrifugation and were stained directly, with no culture step. To minimize batch effects, samples were stained and sorted in pairs, one healthy donor with one patient per experiment. The entire amount of isolated RNA was reverse transcribed using the High Capacity cDNA Reverse Transcription Kit, so the sequenced TCRB transcripts were expressed ones. Deep immunoSEQ sequencing was performed on naive, central memory and regulatory T cell samples, with an average of about 3.57 million total reads per sample. After sorted cells were lysed in RLT buffer, RNA was extracted with DNase-treated RNeasy Micro or Mini kits, with the choice depending on cell number. To prevent cross-contamination, every cell subset was processed on its own, while patient and healthy donor samples were processed together. Using the immunoSEQ multiplex PCR, TCRB sequences were amplified from cDNA into 87-bp fragments spanning the CDR3 region. Sequencing of the amplicons was done on the Illumina HiSeq platform. On the authors' methods: Synthetic template baselines were used to correct PCR bias computationally, reads within Hamming distance 2 were collapsed together, and singletons that could not be merged were discarded. Reads were aligned against IMGT so that V, D and J genes, CDR3 length and insertions or deletions at six rearrangement sites could be assigned. Within each subset, clonotype counts were normalized to sorted cell number, after which true diversity and Gini coefficients were computed with the tcR R package. The overlap coefficient, calculated on TCRB nucleotide sequences, was used to measure repertoire sharing. The immuneACCESS repertoire file appears here via TCRdb, limited to in-frame rearrangements. These files lack a portion of the clones; in checked studies, under half of the deficit traces to unresolved V genes, and the cause of the others is not known. The V and J calls and the clone size are those of that table, but D and trimming were determined from the DNA. The sample data list about 240,000 clones, and about 25% of these were observed just once. The top ten constitute roughly 4% of the sample.

Per the germline V gene, SGHRS is the CDR1 and YFSETQ is the CDR2. Measured from the cysteine to the phenylalanine, the CDR3 is 15 residues long. CDR3 DNA only is kept here, 45 bases in frame from base 1. V sheds 0 bases and J sheds 2 bases, leaving 12 bases between their ends. Points on this clone: This receptor's antigen is unknown. The sample holds no much larger clone one base away, and base qualities are not on file.

The TCR was taken from a young man in good health. The source material was central memory CD4+ T cells from blood. In this chain, TRBV5-1 is recombined with TRBJ2-7, with the D call perhaps TRBD1 or TRBD2, each one matching 5 bases. The DNA sequence follows: TGCGCCAGCAGCTTGGAGGGGCTGGGACCCTACGAGCAGTACTTC. Its protein product is CASSLEGLGPYEQYF.